A single sample gave rise to the 24 T cell receptor beta chains below, sequenced in a study of CD8 T cells in Susac syndrome. Reverse transcription of 0.5 to 1 ug RNA used random hexamers. One entry per CDR3 protein, called by TCRdb with MiXCR from the immunoSEQ multiplex PCR reads. The sample contains about 140,000 distinct CDR3 sequences, roughly 94% of which appear only once. Input material: CD4+ T cells from PBMCs. The receptors shown here come from a human donor with Susac syndrome.

V is TRBV28 and J is TRBJ2-7; D call uncertain. The CDR3 is 14 amino acids. The germline gives CDR1 MDHEN, CDR2 SYDVKM. Trimming stripped 4 bases from V and 2 bases from J, with 12 bases between. The CDR3 spells CASSSDGYTYEQYF. The CDR3 nucleotides are TGTGCCAGCAGTTCCGACGGTTATACCTACGAGCAGTACTTC.

This chain connects TRBV12-5 to TRBJ2-1; maybe TRBD2 (5 bases). CDR3 length equals 15 residues. Germline-derived CDR1 and CDR2 are LGHNT and FRNRAP. V was clipped by 7 bases and J by 6 bases, with 19 bases between them. The CDR3 coding sequence is TGTGCTAGTGCCCCTCCCAACCCGGGATTCAATGAGCAGTTCTTC. Its protein is CASAPPNPGFNEQFF.

In this sample, this clonotype turned up once. The J gene is TRBJ2-3, the V gene TRBV20-1; a possible D gene is TRBD2 (5 bases). V lost 4 bases to trimming and J lost 0 bases, with 8 bases between them. Germline CDR1 is DFQATT and CDR2 is SNEGSKA (reference sequence). The CDR3 has 13 residues. Here the CDR3 DNA reads TGCAGTGCTAAGCGGTCTAGCACAGATACGCAGTATTTT. Translated, it gives CSAKRSSTDTQYF.

The chain recombines TRBV29-1 with TRBJ2-2; D call uncertain. This CDR3 spans 13 amino acids. Germline loops: CDR1 SQVTM, CDR2 ANQGSEA. V dropped 4 bases and J dropped 3 bases, with 9 bases sitting between them. In DNA form, the CDR3 reads TGCAGCGTTGCCCGGGCGGACACCGGGGAGCTGTTTTTT. Translated: CSVARADTGELFF.

The chain combines TRBV7-3 with TRBJ1-2, with D uncertain. The ends were cut back, 5 bases at V and 6 bases at J, with 13 bases in the middle. CDR1 SGHTA and CDR2 FQGTGA come from the germline V gene. This CDR3 is built from 13 residues. This CDR3 reads CASSLDGLHGYTF. For the CDR3, the DNA is TGTGCCAGCAGCCTTGACGGACTACATGGCTACACCTTC. The whole variable domain, filled in from reference TRBV7-3 and TRBJ1-2, reads GAGVSQTPSNKVTEKGKYVELRCDPISGHTALYWYRQSLGQGPEFLIYFQGTGAADDSGLPNDRFFAVRPEGSVSTLKIQRTERGDSAVYLCASSLDGLHGYTFGSGTRLTVV.

V is TRBV28 and J is TRBJ1-2; D is uncertain. The germline V gene encodes CDR1 MDHEN and CDR2 SYDVKM. There are 13 residues in the CDR3. Trimming pared 3 bases from V and 7 bases from J, leaving 12 bases between. CDR3 nucleotide sequence: TGTGCCAGCAGTTTTTTCCCCCAAGGTGGCTACACCTTC. Protein product: CASSFFPQGGYTF.

The count of this clonotype is one. The V gene is TRBV4-3, the J gene TRBJ1-2; D is ambiguous. Germline CDR1 LGHNA, CDR2 YSLEER. This CDR3 is 15 amino acids long. V lost 1 base and J lost 6, with 15 bases in between. This CDR3 is CASSQGEGPWNGYTF. The DNA for the CDR3 is TGCGCCAGCAGCCAAGGCGAGGGCCCCTGGAATGGCTACACCTTC.

This chain uses TRBV4-1 with TRBJ2-1, with D perhaps matching TRBD2 (6 bases). This CDR3 spans 15 amino acids. Germline V gene sequence: CDR1 MGHRA, CDR2 YSYEKL. V dropped 0 bases and J dropped 8 bases, with 14 bases sitting between them. CDR3 sequence reads: CASSQDGAGKDEQFF. For the CDR3, the DNA is TGCGCCAGCAGCCAAGATGGGGCGGGAAAGGATGAGCAGTTCTTC.

The chain combines TRBV29-1 with TRBJ2-7, with TRBD2 matching 7 bases. Germline loops: CDR1 SQVTM, CDR2 ANQGSEA. J gave up 1 base and V 7 bases, and 10 bases lay outside the gene matches. CDR3 length: 14 amino acids. CDR3 protein: CSAGLLASSYEQYF. The CDR3 DNA is TGCAGCGCTGGGCTACTAGCGAGTTCCTACGAGCAGTACTTC.

V is TRBV6-6 and J is TRBJ2-2; D is undetermined. The CDR3 contains 13 residues. V lost 6 bases to trimming and J lost 6 bases, with 11 bases between them. The germline gives CDR1 MNHNY, CDR2 SVGAGI (reference sequence). The CDR3 here is CASSLLLAGELFF. In DNA, the CDR3 is TGTGCCAGCAGCCTACTCTTAGCCGGGGAGCTGTTTTTT.

DNA of the CDR3: TGCGCCAGCAGGGGCGGAGGGATCACTGAAGCTTTCTTT. The encoded protein is CASRGGGITEAFF. V usage is TRBV5-1 and J usage is TRBJ1-1; D remains ambiguous. The CDR3 extends over 13 amino acids. The germline gives CDR1 SGHRS, CDR2 YFSETQ. The V end lost 5 bases, the J end lost 4 bases, and 12 bases lay between the germline ends.

The chain uses TRBV3-1 and TRBJ1-4; 7 positions agree with TRBD1. Per germline, CDR1 LGHDT and CDR2 YNNKEL (reference sequence). The V gene end was trimmed by 4 bases and the J gene end by 5 bases; junction bases not matched to a gene: 7. The CDR3 covers 15 residues. CDR3 DNA sequence: TGTGCCAGCAGCCCTTGGGGACAGAAGAATGAAAAACTGTTTTTT. Residues: CASSPWGQKNEKLFF.

V is TRBV7-2 and J is TRBJ1-2, with D uncertain. The CDR3 runs 17 residues. Looked up from germline, CDR1 is SGHTA and CDR2 is FQGNSA. Trimming took 4 bases from V and 3 from J, leaving 21 bases between them. CDR3 nucleotides: TGTGCCAGCAGCTCGCCAAGAATTAGGACCGGAGACTATGGCTACACCTTC. Its translation is CASSSPRIRTGDYGYTF.

This chain joins TRBV30 and TRBJ2-1, with TRBD2 identical over 12 bases. Germline V gene lookup returns CDR1 GTSNPN and CDR2 SVGIG (reference sequence). The CDR3 length is 16 residues. V lost 5 bases, J lost 1 base, and 6 bases stayed unmatched. The CDR3 region is CAWGRLAGDSYNEQFF. CDR3 DNA sequence: TGTGCCTGGGGGAGACTAGCGGGAGATTCCTACAATGAGCAGTTCTTC.

The CDR3, as DNA: TGTGCCAGCAGCTCGCAAGAGTTGGAGACCCAGTACTTC. Translation gives CASSSQELETQYF. The V call is TRBV7-8, the J call TRBJ2-5; D uncertain. CDR1 and CDR2 (germline): SGHVS, FQNEAQ. The V gene lost 4 bases and the J gene lost 5 bases, with 11 bases spanning the gap. The CDR3 contains 13 residues.

The CDR3 protein is CASSLGQGIVETQYF. In DNA form, the CDR3 reads TGTGCCAGCTCACTCGGACAGGGGATCGTAGAGACCCAGTACTTC. V usage is TRBV18 and J usage is TRBJ2-5, with 9 bases fitting TRBD1. The CDR3 covers 15 residues. J gave up 4 bases and V 4 bases, and 7 bases lay outside the gene matches. Germline values: CDR1 KGHSH, CDR2 LQKENI. The full variable domain, its missing parts supplied by reference TRBV18 and TRBJ2-5, is NAGVMQNPRHLVRRRGQEARLRCSPMKGHSHVYWYRQLPEEGLKFMVYLQKENIIDESGMPKERFSAEFPKEGPSILRIQQVVRGDSAAYFCASSLGQGIVETQYFGPGTRLLVL.

The chain couples TRBV19 to TRBJ2-2, with a possible D match to TRBD2 (5 bases). V dropped 3 bases and J dropped 5 bases, with 10 bases sitting between them. This CDR3 is 14 amino acids long. CDR1 LNHDA and CDR2 SQIVND come from the germline V gene (reference sequence). The CDR3 region is CASSIRERTGELFF. In DNA form, the CDR3 reads TGTGCCAGTAGTATCCGGGAAAGGACCGGGGAGCTGTTTTTT.

This chain links TRBV28 with TRBJ1-2, with D perhaps matching TRBD1 (6 bases). Between the trimmed V and J ends, which lost 5 bases and 1 base, there was a span of 11 bases. The CDR3 has 14 amino acids. In germline, CDR1 is MDHEN, CDR2 SYDVKM. The CDR3 protein is CASSEGGRNYGYTF. The DNA for the CDR3 is TGTGCCAGCAGTGAAGGGGGACGTAACTATGGCTACACCTTC.

The chain recombines TRBV6-5 with TRBJ2-1; tentatively, D is TRBD1 (6 bases). The CDR3 covers 13 residues. Germline V gene data show CDR1 as MNHEY and CDR2 as SVGAGI. Trimming took 4 bases from V and 8 from J, leaving 12 bases between them. The DNA for the CDR3 is TGTGCCAGCAGTTCCGCAGGGGCCCATGAGCAGTTCTTC. This translates into CASSSAGAHEQFF.

The V gene is TRBV11-2, the J gene TRBJ1-6; D is ambiguous. The CDR3 covers 13 residues. V was shortened by 0 bases and J by 7 bases, with 4 bases between the two germline ends. Germline CDR1 SGHAT, CDR2 FQNNGV. The CDR3 protein is CASSLEPNSPLHF. The CDR3 DNA reads TGTGCCAGCAGCTTAGAACCGAATTCACCCCTCCACTTT.

V gene TRBV5-1 combines with J gene TRBJ2-7; possible D gene TRBD1, 6 bases. The CDR3 extends over 14 amino acids. Trimming removed 1 base from V and 2 bases from J, with 10 bases in between. Germline CDR1 SGHRS, CDR2 YFSETQ. CDR3 DNA: TGCGCCAGCAGCTTGACAGGGATCCCCTACGAGCAGTACTTC. Protein: CASSLTGIPYEQYF.

V gene TRBV20-1 combines with J gene TRBJ2-3; possible D gene TRBD2, 6 bases. V was clipped by 6 bases and J by 0 bases, with 22 bases between them. CDR1 is DFQATT and CDR2 is SNEGSKA in the germline V gene (reference sequence). CDR3 length: 17 residues. The CDR3 loop reads CSAGEAGRYASTDTQYF. CDR3 sequence (DNA): TGCAGTGCCGGAGAGGCGGGACGGTATGCTAGCACAGATACGCAGTATTTT.

The chain couples TRBV30 to TRBJ2-5; TRBD2 matches 12 bases. Germline CDR1 GTSNPN, CDR2 SVGIG (reference sequence). V shed 1 base and J 9 bases; nucleotides not matched to a gene: 3. The CDR3 runs to 13 residues. CDR3 nucleotide sequence: TGTGCCTGGAGTGGATCTAGCGGGAGGGCCCAGTACTTC. Translation gives CAWSGSSGRAQYF.

The CDR3 spells CASSLLLDTQYF. The DNA of the CDR3 is TGTGCCAGCAGTTTACTTTTGGATACGCAGTATTTT. This chain connects TRBV28 to TRBJ2-3; D unclear. The CDR3 extends over 12 amino acids. Germline CDR1 MDHEN, CDR2 SYDVKM. Trimming pared 2 bases from V and 6 bases from J, leaving 6 bases between.